Listed below are T cell receptor beta chains from one sample, sequenced in a study of cytomegalovirus exposure and HLA in healthy donors. Generated by immunoSEQ multiplex PCR, the TCRdb table keeps only in-frame clones and is missing some. Found here are about 150,000 clones; the top ten clones hold around 1.5%. What was sequenced was PBMCs. The receptors originated from a woman aged 50 to 60 in good health and CMV-seronegative. The CDR3 runs from the conserved cysteine through the conserved F or W. D genes are given only for firm matches.

j_call,d_call,cdr3_length,v_call,cdr3_nt,cdr3_aa
TRBJ1-1,.,16,TRBV4-1,TGCGCCAGCAGCCAATTTCCGGGGGGCGCAGAGTCTGAAGCTTTCTTT,CASSQFPGGAESEAFF
TRBJ1-1,.,13,TRBV10-3,TGTGCCATCAGTGGGCAGGTGAACACTGAAGCTTTCTTT,CAISGQVNTEAFF
TRBJ1-1,TRBD1,13,TRBV12-5,TGTGCTAGTGGTTTGACAGGGGACACTGAAGCTTTCTTT,CASGLTGDTEAFF
TRBJ2-1,TRBD2,15,TRBV9,TGTGCCAGCAGCGAGGGACTAGGGGTTTACAATGAGCAGTTCTTC,CASSEGLGVYNEQFF
TRBJ2-2,TRBD2,15,TRBV28,TGTGCCAGCAGTCCGGGACTAGGTTTTGTCGGGGAGCTGTTTTTT,CASSPGLGFVGELFF
TRBJ1-5,.,15,TRBV4-3,TGCGCCAGCAGCCAAGATATGGGTCGAGGTCAGCCCCAGCATTTT,CASSQDMGRGQPQHF
TRBJ2-3,.,13,TRBV19,TGTGCCAGTAGTATGGGCCGCTGGGATACGCAGTATTTT,CASSMGRWDTQYF
TRBJ1-1,.,15,TRBV18,TGTGCCAGCTCACCTTCAGGGGTGAGGAACACTGAAGCTTTCTTT,CASSPSGVRNTEAFF
TRBJ2-5,TRBD2,16,TRBV11-2,TGTGCCAGCAGCTTAGGACTAGCGGGGGGCCATGAGACCCAGTACTTC,CASSLGLAGGHETQYF
TRBJ1-4,.,15,TRBV25-1,TGTGCCAGCAGTGAAACAGGGCGGATAGATGAAAAACTGTTTTTT,CASSETGRIDEKLFF
TRBJ1-2,.,13,TRBV7-9,TGTGCCAGCAGCCCCGGGGTTAACTATGGCTACACCTTC,CASSPGVNYGYTF